This TCR beta chain derives from a study of OX40 agonist ivuxolimab in advanced cancers. About the research overall: Patients achieving partial responses numbered three: one hepatocellular carcinoma case and two cutaneous melanoma cases. Study-wide findings and caveats: At 0.1 to 3.0 mg/kg and by week 6, clonal expansion occurred in CD4+ and CD8+ blood T cells.

Autoimmune disease history or systemic immunosuppression was exclusionary. The CDR3 is 16 residues long. The germline CDR1 and CDR2 sequences are SEHNR and FQNEAQ (reference sequence). V lost 3 bases and J lost 7, with 18 bases in between. TCRdb's table, derived via immunoSEQ multiplex PCR, lists solely in-frame clones and lacks some. The data hold tens of thousands of clones, with about 91% observed a single time. This clone was observed once. The target antigen is unknown. The clonotype was recovered from an adult with an advanced solid tumor such as melanoma, head and neck, liver or kidney cancer. The sample consisted of CD4+ or CD8+ T cells sorted from blood, taken in a trial of the OX40 agonist ivuxolimab. The rearrangement links TRBV7-9 to TRBJ1-4; D may be TRBD1 (5 bases). The CDR3 DNA sequence: TGTGCCAGCAGCTTGGGCATCGACAGACGGGGTGAAAAACTGTTTTTT. This gives the protein CASSLGIDRRGEKLFF. The full variable domain, rest sourced from reference TRBV7-9 and TRBJ1-4, is DTGVSQNPRHKITKRGQNVTFRCDPISEHNRLYWYRQTLGQGPEFLTYFQNEAQLEKSRLLSDRFSAERPKGSFSTLEIQRTEQGDSAMYLCASSLGIDRRGEKLFFGSGTQLSVL.